The 11 T cell receptor beta chains in this list originate from one sample, sequenced in a study of T cell changes during pregnancy in multiple sclerosis. Sequencing used immunoSEQ multiplex PCR; TCRdb keeps in-frame clones, though not all of them. Among roughly 120,000 clones, approximately 90% were seen once, and the ten largest hold 1.5%. Sequenced here: peripheral blood, sampled in the third trimester of pregnancy. The receptors stem from a female donor with multiple sclerosis, enrolled in a pregnancy study.

This clone was detected once. The genes are TRBV6-6 and TRBJ1-4, with D uncertain. This CDR3 contains 16 residues. V was cut by 6 bases and J by 3 bases, with 17 bases left in between. The germline V gene has CDR1 MNHNY and CDR2 SVGAGI (reference sequence). The CDR3 DNA reads TGTGCCAGCAGCTCTATTCAACTGAGGTCTAATGAAAAACTGTTTTTT. It encodes CASSSIQLRSNEKLFF.

The CDR3 sequence: CASSLVQGQGVIDEKLFF. As DNA, the CDR3 is TGCGCCAGCAGCTTGGTGCAAGGGCAGGGCGTAATTGATGAAAAACTGTTTTTT. The chain combines TRBV5-1 with TRBJ1-4; D perhaps matches TRBD1 (5 bases). The CDR3 consists of 18 residues. In germline, CDR1 is SGHRS, CDR2 YFSETQ. Trimming cost V 0 bases and J 6 bases, with 21 bases left between them.

This sequence joins TRBV28 and TRBJ1-1, with D uncertain. CDR1 and CDR2 from the germline V gene are MDHEN and SYDVKM. The CDR3 is made up of 13 amino acids. Trimming stripped 5 bases from V and 4 bases from J, with 11 bases between. The CDR3 reads CASSPPGGTEAFF. The DNA of the CDR3 is TGTGCCAGCAGTCCCCCGGGAGGCACTGAAGCTTTCTTT. Looking up the rest from reference TRBV28 and TRBJ1-1 gives the full variable domain: DVKVTQSSRYLVKRTGEKVFLECVQDMDHENMFWYRQDPGLGLRLIYFSYDVKMKEKGDIPEGYSVSREKKERFSLILESASTNQTSMYLCASSPPGGTEAFFGQGTRLTVV.

The V gene is TRBV7-2, the J gene TRBJ2-5; unclear D gene. The CDR3 has 11 amino acids. Germline-derived CDR1 and CDR2 are SGHTA and FQGNSA. V dropped 6 bases and J dropped 10 bases, with 12 bases sitting between them. CDR3 sequence (DNA): TGTGCCAGCAGTCCACTAAGAAGCCAGTACTTC. Its translation is CASSPLRSQYF.

The chain couples TRBV25-1 to TRBJ2-1; TRBD2 matches 11 bases. The CDR3 loop spans 16 amino acids. The V gene's germline CDR1 is MGHDK and CDR2 SYGVNS. The V and J ends lost 10 bases and 7 bases, in that order; junction bases with no gene match: 15. Here the CDR3 DNA reads TGTGCCACCGGGACAGGGAGGGCTAGCGGGAGGAATGAGCAGTTCTTC. Translation: CATGTGRASGRNEQFF. Based on the CDR3 plus reference TRBV25-1 and TRBJ2-1, the full variable domain is EADIYQTPRYLVIGTGKKITLECSQTMGHDKMYWYQQDPGMELHLIHYSYGVNSTEKGDLSSESTVSRIRTEHFPLTLESARPSHTSQYLCATGTGRASGRNEQFFGPGTRLTVL.

V gene TRBV5-1 combines with J gene TRBJ2-1; tentatively, D is TRBD2 (6 bases). CDR1 is SGHRS and CDR2 is YFSETQ in the germline V gene. CDR3 length: 15 residues. The V end lost 2 bases, the J end lost 6 bases, and 15 bases lay between the germline ends. In nucleotides, the CDR3 is TGCGCCAGCAGCTTTCCCGGGAGATCTATCAATGAGCAGTTCTTC. Translation gives CASSFPGRSINEQFF.

This rearrangement joins TRBV30 to TRBJ1-2, with 9 bases aligning to TRBD1. V dropped 2 bases and J dropped 4; count of bases not matched to a gene: 5. Germline CDR1 GTSNPN, CDR2 SVGIG (reference sequence). The CDR3 is 14 residues long. The CDR3 nucleotides are TGTGCCTGGAGTAGGACAGGGGAAGCCTATGGCTACACCTTC. Its translation: CAWSRTGEAYGYTF. Complete variable domain (other parts from reference TRBV30 and TRBJ1-2): SQTIHQWPATLVQPVGSPLSLECTVEGTSNPNLYWYRQAAGRGLQLLFYSVGIGQISSEVPQNLSASRPQDRQFILSSKKLLLSDSGFYLCAWSRTGEAYGYTFGSGTRLTVV.

The chain couples TRBV18 to TRBJ2-3; 9 nucleotides line up with TRBD2. Germline V lookup: CDR1 KGHSH, CDR2 LQKENI. The junction had 12 bases not matched to a gene; V was cut back by 6 bases and J by 2 bases. The CDR3 sequence is 17 residues long. The CDR3 spells CASSRTAGTSFTDTQYF. CDR3 DNA sequence: TGTGCCAGCTCTCGGACCGCCGGGACTAGCTTCACAGATACGCAGTATTTT.

DNA for the CDR3: TGTGCCAGTAGTTTCGAGAATTCACCCCTCCACTTT. Encoded protein: CASSFENSPLHF. J is TRBJ1-6 and V is TRBV19; D call uncertain. The CDR3 extends over 12 amino acids. Germline CDR1 LNHDA, CDR2 SQIVND (reference sequence). V was pared by 5 bases and J by 7 bases, with 6 bases between.

The chain is built from TRBV2 and TRBJ1-5; 7 bases line up with TRBD1. Germline lookup yields CDR1 SNHLY and CDR2 FYNNEI. The junction had 12 bases not matched to a gene; V was cut back by 5 bases and J by 2 bases. The CDR3 runs to 17 residues. In nucleotides, the CDR3 is TGTGCCAGCAGTCGTACAGGGGCTCGTACTGGCAATCAGCCCCAGCATTTT. Protein sequence: CASSRTGARTGNQPQHF. The whole variable domain, filled in from reference TRBV2 and TRBJ1-5, reads EPEVTQTPSHQVTQMGQEVILRCVPISNHLYFYWYRQILGQKVEFLVSFYNNEISEKSEIFDDQFSVERPDGSNFTLKIRSTKLEDSAMYFCASSRTGARTGNQPQHFGDGTRLSIL.

The rearrangement links TRBV18 to TRBJ1-1, with 7 positions matching TRBD1. This CDR3 comprises 15 residues. The ends lost 2 bases at V and 3 bases at J; junction bases unmatched: 6. Germline V CDR1 and CDR2: KGHSH, LQKENI. As DNA, the CDR3 is TGTGCCAGCTCACCAAGGACAGGCGGGGACACTGAAGCTTTCTTT. It is translated as CASSPRTGGDTEAFF.